This T cell receptor (beta chain) was captured by sequencing in a study of shared clonotypes between healthy human individuals. General observations from the study: Naive subsets typically showed greater estimated richness than memory subsets.

Remarks on this clone: Its antigen is as yet unknown.

A CD45RA-negative memory subset and a CD45RA+ naive subset were separated from the CD4+ cells. The assay was immunoSEQ multiplex PCR, and TCRdb's table has in-frame clones only and misses some. The repertoire has approximately 1.5 million clones, 98% to 99% of them found once; the top ten carry approximately 0.38%. The ends were cut back, 0 bases at V and 4 bases at J, with 11 bases in the middle. The germline V gene encodes CDR1 LNHNV and CDR2 YYDKDF (reference sequence). The CDR3 contains 15 residues. Sample: naive CD4+ T cells sorted from blood. Noted subset: CD45RA+ positively selected. This clonotype was obtained from a young man in good health. The J gene is TRBJ2-3, the V gene TRBV15; D gene unclear. The CDR3 reads CATSRDPNAADTQYF. CDR3 nucleotides: TGTGCCACCAGCAGAGACCCTAATGCAGCAGATACGCAGTATTTT.